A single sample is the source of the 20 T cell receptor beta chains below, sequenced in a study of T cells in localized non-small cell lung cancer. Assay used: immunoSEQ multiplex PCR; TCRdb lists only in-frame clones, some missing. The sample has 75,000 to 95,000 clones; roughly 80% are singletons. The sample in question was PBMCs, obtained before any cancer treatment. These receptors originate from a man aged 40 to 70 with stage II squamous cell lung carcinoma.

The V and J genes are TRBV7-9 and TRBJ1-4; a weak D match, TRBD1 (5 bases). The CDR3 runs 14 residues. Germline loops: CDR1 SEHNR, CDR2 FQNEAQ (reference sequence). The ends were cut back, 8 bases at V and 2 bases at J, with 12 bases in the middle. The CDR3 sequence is CASGALLTNEKLFF. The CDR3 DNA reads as TGTGCCAGCGGGGCTCTCCTTACTAATGAAAAACTGTTTTTT.

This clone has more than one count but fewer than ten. CDR3 amino acids: CASSVEGGSTEAFF. The CDR3, as DNA: TGTGCCAGCAGCGTAGAAGGGGGGAGCACTGAAGCTTTCTTT. The genes are TRBV9 and TRBJ1-1; D perhaps matches TRBD1 (6 bases). CDR1 is SGDLS, CDR2 YYNGEE, per germline. CDR3 length: 14 residues. The V end was cut by 0 bases, the J end by 4 bases, with 10 bases between.

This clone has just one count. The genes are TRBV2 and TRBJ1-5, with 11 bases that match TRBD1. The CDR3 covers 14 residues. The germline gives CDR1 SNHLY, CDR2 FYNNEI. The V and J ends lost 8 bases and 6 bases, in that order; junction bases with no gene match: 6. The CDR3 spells CASSGTGGPQPQHF. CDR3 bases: TGTGCCAGCTCTGGGACAGGGGGGCCTCAGCCCCAGCATTTT.

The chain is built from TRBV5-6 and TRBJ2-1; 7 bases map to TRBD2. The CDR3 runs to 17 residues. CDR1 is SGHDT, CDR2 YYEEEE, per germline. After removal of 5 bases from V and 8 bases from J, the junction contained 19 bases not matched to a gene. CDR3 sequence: CASRPGVREGLFDEQFF. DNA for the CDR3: TGTGCCAGCAGGCCGGGGGTGAGGGAGGGTCTCTTCGATGAGCAGTTCTTC.

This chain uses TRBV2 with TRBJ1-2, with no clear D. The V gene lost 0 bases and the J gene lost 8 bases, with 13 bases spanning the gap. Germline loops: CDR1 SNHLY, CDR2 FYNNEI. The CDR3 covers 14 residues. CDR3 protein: CASSEALGLLGYTF. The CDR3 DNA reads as TGTGCCAGCAGTGAAGCGCTAGGTTTACTAGGCTACACCTTC.

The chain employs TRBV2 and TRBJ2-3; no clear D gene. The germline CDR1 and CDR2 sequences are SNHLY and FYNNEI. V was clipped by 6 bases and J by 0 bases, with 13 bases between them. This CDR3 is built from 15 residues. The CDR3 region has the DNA TGTGCCAGCAGGCTGGGCCCTACTAGCACAGATACGCAGTATTTT. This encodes CASRLGPTSTDTQYF. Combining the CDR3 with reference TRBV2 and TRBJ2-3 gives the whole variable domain EPEVTQTPSHQVTQMGQEVILRCVPISNHLYFYWYRQILGQKVEFLVSFYNNEISEKSEIFDDQFSVERPDGSNFTLKIRSTKLEDSAMYFCASRLGPTSTDTQYFGPGTRLTVL.

The CDR3 reads CASRVTGGSYEQYF. The CDR3 nucleotides are TGTGCCAGCAGGGTTACAGGGGGCTCCTACGAGCAGTACTTC. The chain joins TRBV27 to TRBJ2-7; 8 positions agree with TRBD1. The CDR3 is made up of 14 amino acids. Germline-derived CDR1 and CDR2 are MNHEY and SMNVEV (reference sequence). The junction had 4 bases not matched to a gene; V was cut back by 6 bases and J by 0 bases.

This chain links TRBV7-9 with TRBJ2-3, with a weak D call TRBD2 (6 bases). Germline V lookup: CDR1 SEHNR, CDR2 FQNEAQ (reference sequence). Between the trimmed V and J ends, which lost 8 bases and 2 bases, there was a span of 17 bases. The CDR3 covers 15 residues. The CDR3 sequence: CASENPGGNTDTQYF. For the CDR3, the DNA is TGTGCCAGCGAAAATCCCGGCGGGAACACAGATACGCAGTATTTT.

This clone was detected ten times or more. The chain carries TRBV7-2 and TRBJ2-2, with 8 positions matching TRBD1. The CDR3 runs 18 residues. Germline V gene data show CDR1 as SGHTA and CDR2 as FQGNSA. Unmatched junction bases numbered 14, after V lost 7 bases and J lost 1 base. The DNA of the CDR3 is TGTGCCAGCACCCCCCGGTATACAGGGGGAGAGAACACCGGGGAGCTGTTTTTT. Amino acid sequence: CASTPRYTGGENTGELFF.

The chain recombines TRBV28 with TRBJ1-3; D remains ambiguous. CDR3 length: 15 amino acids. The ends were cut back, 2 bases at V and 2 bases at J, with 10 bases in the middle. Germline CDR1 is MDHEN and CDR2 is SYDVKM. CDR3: CASSLRPAAGNTIYF. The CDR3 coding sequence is TGTGCCAGCAGTTTAAGGCCGGCGGCTGGAAACACCATATATTTT.

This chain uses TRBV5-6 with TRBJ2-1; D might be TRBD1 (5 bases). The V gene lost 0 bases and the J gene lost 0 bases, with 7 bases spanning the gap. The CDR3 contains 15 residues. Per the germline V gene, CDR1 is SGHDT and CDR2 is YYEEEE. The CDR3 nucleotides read TGTGCCAGCAGCTTGGAGGGGCGCTCCTACAATGAGCAGTTCTTC. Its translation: CASSLEGRSYNEQFF.

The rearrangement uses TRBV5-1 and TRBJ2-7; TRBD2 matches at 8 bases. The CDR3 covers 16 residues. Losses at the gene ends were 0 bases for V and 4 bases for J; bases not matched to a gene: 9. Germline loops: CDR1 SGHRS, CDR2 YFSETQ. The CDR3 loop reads CASSLDPGGLNYEQYF. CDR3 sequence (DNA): TGCGCCAGCAGCTTGGACCCGGGAGGGCTTAATTACGAGCAGTACTTC.

The CDR3 loop is CASSEAIGVSEAFF. The CDR3 bases are TGTGCCAGCAGTGAAGCTATTGGGGTGAGTGAAGCTTTCTTT. This chain links TRBV2 with TRBJ1-1; D gene uncertain. Looked up from germline, CDR1 is SNHLY and CDR2 is FYNNEI. This CDR3 has 14 amino acids. V was trimmed by 0 bases and J by 7 bases, leaving 12 bases between them.

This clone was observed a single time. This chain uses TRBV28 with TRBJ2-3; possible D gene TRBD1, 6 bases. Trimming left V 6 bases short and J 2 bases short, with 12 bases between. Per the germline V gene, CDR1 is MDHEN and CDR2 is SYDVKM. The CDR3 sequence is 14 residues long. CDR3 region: CASRKGTLTDTQYF. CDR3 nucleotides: TGTGCCAGCAGAAAGGGGACACTCACAGATACGCAGTATTTT.

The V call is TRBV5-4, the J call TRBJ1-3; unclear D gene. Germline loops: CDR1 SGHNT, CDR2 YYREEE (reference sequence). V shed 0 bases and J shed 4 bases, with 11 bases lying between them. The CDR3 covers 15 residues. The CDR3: CASSLVGVGGNTIYF. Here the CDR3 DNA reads TGTGCCAGCAGCTTGGTCGGGGTCGGCGGAAACACCATATATTTT.

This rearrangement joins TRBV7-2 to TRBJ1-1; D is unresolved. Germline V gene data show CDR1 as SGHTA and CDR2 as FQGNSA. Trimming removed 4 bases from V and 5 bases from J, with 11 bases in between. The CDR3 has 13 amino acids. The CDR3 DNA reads TGTGCCAGCAGCTGGCCCGGTGGGACTGAAGCTTTCTTT. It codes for CASSWPGGTEAFF.

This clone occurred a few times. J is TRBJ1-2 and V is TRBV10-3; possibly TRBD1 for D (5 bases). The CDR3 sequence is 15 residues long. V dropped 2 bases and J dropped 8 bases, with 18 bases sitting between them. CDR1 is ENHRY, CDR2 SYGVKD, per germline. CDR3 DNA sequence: TGTGCCATCAGTGAGGATGGGGCGGACCGCGAGGGCTACACCTTC. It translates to CAISEDGADREGYTF.

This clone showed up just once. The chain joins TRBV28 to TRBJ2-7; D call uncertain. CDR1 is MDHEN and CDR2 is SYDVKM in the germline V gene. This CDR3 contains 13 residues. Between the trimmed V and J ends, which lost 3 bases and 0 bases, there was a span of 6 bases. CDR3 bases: TGTGCCAGCAGTTTGGGCCTCTCCTACGAGCAGTACTTC. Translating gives CASSLGLSYEQYF.

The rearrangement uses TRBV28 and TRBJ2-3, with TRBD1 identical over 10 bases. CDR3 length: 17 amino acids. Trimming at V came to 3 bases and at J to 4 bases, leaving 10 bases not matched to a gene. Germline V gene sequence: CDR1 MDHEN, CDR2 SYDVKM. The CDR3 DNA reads TGTGCCAGCAGTTTCGGGACAGGGGTCTTTTCCGCAGATACGCAGTATTTT. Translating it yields CASSFGTGVFSADTQYF. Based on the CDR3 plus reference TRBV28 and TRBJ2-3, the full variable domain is DVKVTQSSRYLVKRTGEKVFLECVQDMDHENMFWYRQDPGLGLRLIYFSYDVKMKEKGDIPEGYSVSREKKERFSLILESASTNQTSMYLCASSFGTGVFSADTQYFGPGTRLTVL.

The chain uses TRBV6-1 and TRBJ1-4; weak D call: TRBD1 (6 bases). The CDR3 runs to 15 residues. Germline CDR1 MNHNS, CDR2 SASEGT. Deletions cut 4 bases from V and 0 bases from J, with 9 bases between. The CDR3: CASSADRSTNEKLFF. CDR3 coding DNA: TGTGCCAGCAGTGCGGACAGATCAACTAATGAAAAACTGTTTTTT.